This T cell receptor (beta chain) was found in a study of CXCR3-negative and CXCR3-positive naive CD8 T cells (dated by TCRdb to about 2019). About the study as a whole: In total, some 140 million TRB reads were obtained, or roughly 1.5 +/- 0.3 million reads per library. Diversity and physicochemical repertoire analyses covered about a dozen donors pooled from two independent experiments. The TRBV-TRBJ cluster analysis covered naive subsets from 5 donors and memory cells from 3 donors. Overall results and qualifications from the work: Both naive subsets had comparably high repertoire diversity, while memory CD8+ T cells had much lower repertoire diversity. TRBV-TRBJ usage was similar between naive CXCR3-negative and CXCR3-positive cells from the same donor, while memory cells showed distinct patterns. Because surface CD5, which has been linked to self-reactivity in mice, was comparable between naive subsets, TCR interaction strength was also inferred from TRB CDR3 physicochemical properties. TRB CDR3s from CXCR3-positive naive cells showed higher hydrophobicity (lower Kidera factor 4), lower energy, and higher strength and volume indices than CXCR3-negative naive cells. Freshly isolated PBMCs were used for most assays because CXCR3 expression partially decreased after cryopreservation.

For each CD8+ T cell subset, flow sorting was done in triplicate, and 300,000 or so cells per subset went directly into RLT lysis buffer. To exclude memory contaminants, naive CD8+ T cells were stringently defined as CD45RO-CCR7+CD27+CD95-. Peripheral blood mononuclear cells were isolated from buffy coats by standard density gradient centrifugation. A FACSAria III was used to flow-sort naive CD8+ T cells into CXCR3-negative and CXCR3-positive populations. Total RNA was extracted from sorted cells with an RNeasy Mini Kit. These reads were obtained on a NextSeq 550. The Human TCR Profiling Kit (MiLaboratory) was used to make UMI-labeled 5' RACE TRB cDNA libraries. cDNA synthesis used the entire amount of extracted RNA, and PCR amplification then used the entire amount of cDNA produced. Libraries were prepared in parallel with an identical number of PCR cycles. In the authors' own workflow: MIGEC and MiXCR extracted about 54,000 +/- 9,700 unique UMI-labeled TRB cDNA molecules per library, requiring at least two reads per UMI. An average of approximately 40,000 +/- 10,000 functional in-frame TRB CDR3 nucleotide clonotypes without stop codons was found per library. After downsampling to 5000 UMI-labeled TRB molecules per sample, diversity metrics, including normalized Shannon-Wiener and Chao1, were computed in VDJtools. Clonotype-size-weighted physicochemical properties of the central five CDR3 residues (interaction energy, strength, volume and Kidera factor 4) were computed in VDJtools. Based on TCRdb reprocessing of the reads, there is one entry per CDR3 protein sequence, and DNA is missing. What appears here as the V and J calls and clone size reflects TCRdb's work, not the paper's. The sample's records list around 88,000 distinct CDR3 sequences. The ten largest clones capture approximately 1.1% of the sample.

The CDR3 runs 14 amino acids, cysteine and phenylalanine included. No DNA sequence was recorded. CDR1 and CDR2 are drawn from the germline V gene: MDHEN, SYDVKM. A note on this clonotype: Its antigen is currently not known.

This TCR was recovered from a human donor in good health. Some clones in this sample may be carry-over from other donors' samples. Material for sequencing was naive CXCR3+ CD8+ T cells from blood. The cell subset or site label on this specimen signifies: CD45RO-CCR7+CD27+CD95- naive CD8+ T cells expressing CXCR3 (TNR3+). The chain is made from TRBV28 and TRBJ1-1. Here the CDR3 is given as CASNPRGGVTEAFF.